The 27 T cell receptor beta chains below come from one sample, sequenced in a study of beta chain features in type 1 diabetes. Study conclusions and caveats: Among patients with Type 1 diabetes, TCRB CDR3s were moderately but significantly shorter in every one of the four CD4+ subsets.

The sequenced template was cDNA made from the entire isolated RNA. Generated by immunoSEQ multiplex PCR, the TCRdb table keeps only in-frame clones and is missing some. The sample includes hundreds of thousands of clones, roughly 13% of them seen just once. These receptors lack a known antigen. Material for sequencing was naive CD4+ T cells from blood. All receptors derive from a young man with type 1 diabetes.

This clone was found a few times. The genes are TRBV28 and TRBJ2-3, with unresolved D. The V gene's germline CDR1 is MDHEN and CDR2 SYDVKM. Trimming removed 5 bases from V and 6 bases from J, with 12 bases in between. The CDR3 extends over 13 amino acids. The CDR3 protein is CASSSRAQDTQYF. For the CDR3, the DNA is TGTGCCAGCAGTAGCCGGGCGCAGGATACGCAGTATTTT.

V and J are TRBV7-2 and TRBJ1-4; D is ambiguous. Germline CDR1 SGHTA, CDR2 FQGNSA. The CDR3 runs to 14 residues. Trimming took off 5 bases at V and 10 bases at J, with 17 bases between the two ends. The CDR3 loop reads CASSLGLDEGKLFF. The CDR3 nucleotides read TGTGCCAGCAGCCTTGGACTTGACGAGGGAAAACTGTTTTTT.

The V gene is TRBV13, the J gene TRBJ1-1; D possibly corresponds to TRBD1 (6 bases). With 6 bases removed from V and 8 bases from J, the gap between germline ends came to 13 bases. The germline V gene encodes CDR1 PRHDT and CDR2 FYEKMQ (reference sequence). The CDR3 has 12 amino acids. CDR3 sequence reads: CASSRGQYEAFF. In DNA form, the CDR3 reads TGTGCCAGCAGTCGCGGACAGTACGAAGCTTTCTTT.

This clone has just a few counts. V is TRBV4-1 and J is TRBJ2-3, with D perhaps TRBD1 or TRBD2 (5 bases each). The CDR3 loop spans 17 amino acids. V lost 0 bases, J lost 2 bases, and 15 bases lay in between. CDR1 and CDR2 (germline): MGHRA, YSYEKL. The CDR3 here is CASSQDDPSGHTDTQYF. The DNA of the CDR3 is TGCGCCAGCAGCCAAGATGACCCCAGCGGACACACAGATACGCAGTATTTT.

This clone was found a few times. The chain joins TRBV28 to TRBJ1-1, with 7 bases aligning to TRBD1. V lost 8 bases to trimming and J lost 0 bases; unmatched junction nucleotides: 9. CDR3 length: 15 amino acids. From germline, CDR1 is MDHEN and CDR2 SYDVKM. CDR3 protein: CASGSSGTVNTEAFF. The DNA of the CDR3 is TGTGCCAGCGGTTCCTCCGGGACAGTGAACACTGAAGCTTTCTTT. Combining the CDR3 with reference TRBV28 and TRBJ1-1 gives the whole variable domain DVKVTQSSRYLVKRTGEKVFLECVQDMDHENMFWYRQDPGLGLRLIYFSYDVKMKEKGDIPEGYSVSREKKERFSLILESASTNQTSMYLCASGSSGTVNTEAFFGQGTRLTVV.

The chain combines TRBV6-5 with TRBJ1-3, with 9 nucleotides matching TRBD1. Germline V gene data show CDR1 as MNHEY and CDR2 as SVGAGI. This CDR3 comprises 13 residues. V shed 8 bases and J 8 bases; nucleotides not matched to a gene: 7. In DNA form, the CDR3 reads TGTGCCAGCCGGGGACAGGGTGTGGACACCATATATTTT. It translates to CASRGQGVDTIYF.

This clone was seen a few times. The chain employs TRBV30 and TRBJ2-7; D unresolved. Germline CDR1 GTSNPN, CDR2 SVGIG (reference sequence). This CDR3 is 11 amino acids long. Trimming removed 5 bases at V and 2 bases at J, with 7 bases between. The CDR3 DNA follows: TGTGCCTGGGGTGCGACCTACGAGCAGTACTTC. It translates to CAWGATYEQYF.

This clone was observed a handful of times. In DNA, the CDR3 is TGCAGCGTTCATTTGGGCCGCACTGAAGCTTTCTTT. As protein: CSVHLGRTEAFF. J is TRBJ1-1 and V is TRBV29-1; D unresolved. The CDR3 has 12 amino acids. Trimming removed 5 bases at V and 4 bases at J, with 11 bases between. Germline CDR1 is SQVTM and CDR2 is ANQGSEA.

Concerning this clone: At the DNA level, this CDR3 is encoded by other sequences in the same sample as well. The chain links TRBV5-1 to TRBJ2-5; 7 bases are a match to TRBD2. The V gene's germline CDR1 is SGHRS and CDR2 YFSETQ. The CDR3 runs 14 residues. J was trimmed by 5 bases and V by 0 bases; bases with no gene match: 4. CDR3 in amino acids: CASSLGQGGETQYF. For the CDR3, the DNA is TGCGCCAGCAGCTTGGGTCAGGGAGGGGAGACCCAGTACTTC.

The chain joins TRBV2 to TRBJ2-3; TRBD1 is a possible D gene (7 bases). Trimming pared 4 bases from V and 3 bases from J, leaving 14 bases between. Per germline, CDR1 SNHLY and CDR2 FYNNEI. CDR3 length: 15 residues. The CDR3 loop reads CASSVEGAPTDTQYF. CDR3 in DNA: TGTGCCAGCAGTGTGGAGGGGGCGCCGACAGATACGCAGTATTTT.

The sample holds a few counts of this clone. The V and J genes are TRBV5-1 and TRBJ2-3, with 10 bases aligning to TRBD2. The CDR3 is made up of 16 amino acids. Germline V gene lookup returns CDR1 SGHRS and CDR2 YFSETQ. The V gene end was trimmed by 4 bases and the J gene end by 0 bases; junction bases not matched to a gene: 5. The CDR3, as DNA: TGCGCCAGCAGCGCGGGACTAGCGTTTAGCACAGATACGCAGTATTTT. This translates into CASSAGLAFSTDTQYF.

This CDR3 reads CASSLDTSGSTDTQYF. CDR3 nucleotide sequence: TGTGCCAGCAGCTTGGATACTAGCGGGAGCACAGATACGCAGTATTTT. J is TRBJ2-3 and V is TRBV5-6; TRBD2 matches at 9 bases. The CDR3 spans 16 residues. Germline loops: CDR1 SGHDT, CDR2 YYEEEE. J gave up 0 bases and V 0 bases, and 2 bases lay outside the gene matches.

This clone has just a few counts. CDR3 DNA sequence: TGCGCCAGCAGCTTGGTGGAGGGAGGGGAGACCCAGTACTTC. Translation gives CASSLVEGGETQYF. This chain links TRBV5-1 with TRBJ2-5, with 7 bases lining up with TRBD2. Per the germline V gene, CDR1 is SGHRS and CDR2 is YFSETQ. This CDR3 has 14 residues. V shed 0 bases and J 5 bases; nucleotides not matched to a gene: 4.

CDR3 nucleotides: TGTGCCAGTAGTATAGGAGGACACGTCGAGCAGTACTTC. Its protein product is CASSIGGHVEQYF. The rearrangement joins TRBV19 to TRBJ2-7; maybe TRBD1 (5 bases). The CDR3 runs to 13 residues. CDR1 and CDR2 from the germline V gene are LNHDA and SQIVND (reference sequence). The ends were cut back, 1 base at V and 6 bases at J, with 10 bases in the middle.

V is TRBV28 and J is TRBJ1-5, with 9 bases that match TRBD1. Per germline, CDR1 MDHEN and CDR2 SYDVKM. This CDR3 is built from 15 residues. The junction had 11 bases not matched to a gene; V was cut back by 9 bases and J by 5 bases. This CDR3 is CASQAPGQGYQPQHF. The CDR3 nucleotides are TGTGCCAGTCAAGCCCCGGGACAGGGTTATCAGCCCCAGCATTTT.

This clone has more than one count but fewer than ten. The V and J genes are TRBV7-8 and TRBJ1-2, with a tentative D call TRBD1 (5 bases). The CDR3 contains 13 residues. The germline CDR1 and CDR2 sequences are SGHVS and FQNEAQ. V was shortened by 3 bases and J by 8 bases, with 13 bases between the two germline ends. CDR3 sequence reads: CASSLGTDWGYTF. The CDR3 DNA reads TGTGCCAGCAGCTTGGGGACGGATTGGGGCTACACCTTC.

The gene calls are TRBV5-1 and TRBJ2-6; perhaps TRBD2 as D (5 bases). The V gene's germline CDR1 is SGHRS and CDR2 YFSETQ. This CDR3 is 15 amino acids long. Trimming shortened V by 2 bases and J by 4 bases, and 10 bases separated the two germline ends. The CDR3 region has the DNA TGCGCCAGCAGCTTCGGGGTGTCAGGGGCCAACGTCCTGACTTTC. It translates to CASSFGVSGANVLTF.

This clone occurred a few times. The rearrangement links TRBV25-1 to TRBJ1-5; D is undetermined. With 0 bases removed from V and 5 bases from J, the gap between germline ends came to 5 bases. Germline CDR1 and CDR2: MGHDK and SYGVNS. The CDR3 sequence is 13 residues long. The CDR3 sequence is CASSEYGHQPQHF. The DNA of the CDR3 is TGTGCCAGCAGTGAATACGGGCATCAGCCCCAGCATTTT.

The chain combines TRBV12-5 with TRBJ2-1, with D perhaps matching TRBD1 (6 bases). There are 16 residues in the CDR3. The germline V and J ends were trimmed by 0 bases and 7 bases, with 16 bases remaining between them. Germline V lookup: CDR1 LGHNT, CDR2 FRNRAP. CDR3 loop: CASGLVQGVVLNEQFF. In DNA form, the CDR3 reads TGTGCTAGTGGTTTGGTACAGGGCGTAGTCTTGAATGAGCAGTTCTTC.

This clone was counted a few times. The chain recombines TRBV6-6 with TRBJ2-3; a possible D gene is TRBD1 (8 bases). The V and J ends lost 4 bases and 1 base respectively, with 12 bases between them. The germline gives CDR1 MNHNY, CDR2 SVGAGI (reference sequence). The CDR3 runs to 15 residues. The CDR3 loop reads CASSWGGQGTDTQYF. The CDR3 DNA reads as TGTGCCAGCAGTTGGGGGGGACAGGGCACAGATACGCAGTATTTT.

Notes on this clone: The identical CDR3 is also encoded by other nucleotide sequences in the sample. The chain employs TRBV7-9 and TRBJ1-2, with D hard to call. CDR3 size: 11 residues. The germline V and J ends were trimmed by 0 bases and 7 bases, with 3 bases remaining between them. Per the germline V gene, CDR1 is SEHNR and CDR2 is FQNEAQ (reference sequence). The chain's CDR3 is CASSLAGGYTF. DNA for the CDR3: TGTGCCAGCAGCTTAGCGGGTGGCTACACCTTC.

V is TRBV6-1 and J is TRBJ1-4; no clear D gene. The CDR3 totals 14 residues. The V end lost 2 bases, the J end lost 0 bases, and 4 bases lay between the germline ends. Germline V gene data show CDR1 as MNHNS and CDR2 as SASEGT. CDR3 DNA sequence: TGTGCCAGCAGTGAACTAGCAACTAATGAAAAACTGTTTTTT. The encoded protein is CASSELATNEKLFF.

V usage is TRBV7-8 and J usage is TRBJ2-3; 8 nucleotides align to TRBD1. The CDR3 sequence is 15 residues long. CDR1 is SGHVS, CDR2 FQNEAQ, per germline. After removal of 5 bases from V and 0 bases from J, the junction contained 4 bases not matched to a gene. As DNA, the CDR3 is TGTGCCAGCAGCCACAGGGGGTCTAGCACAGATACGCAGTATTTT. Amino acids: CASSHRGSSTDTQYF. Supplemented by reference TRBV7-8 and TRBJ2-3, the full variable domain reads GAGVSQSPRYKVAKRGQDVALRCDPISGHVSLFWYQQALGQGPEFLTYFQNEAQLDKSGLPSDRFFAERPEGSVSTLKIQRTQQEDSAVYLCASSHRGSSTDTQYFGPGTRLTVL.

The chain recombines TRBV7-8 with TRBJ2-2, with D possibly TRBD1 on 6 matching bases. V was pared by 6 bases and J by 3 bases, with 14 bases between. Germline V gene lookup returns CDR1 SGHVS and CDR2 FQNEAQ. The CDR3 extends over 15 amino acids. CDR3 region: CASSLRGMDTGELFF. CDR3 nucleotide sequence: TGTGCCAGCAGTCTCAGGGGTATGGACACCGGGGAGCTGTTTTTT.

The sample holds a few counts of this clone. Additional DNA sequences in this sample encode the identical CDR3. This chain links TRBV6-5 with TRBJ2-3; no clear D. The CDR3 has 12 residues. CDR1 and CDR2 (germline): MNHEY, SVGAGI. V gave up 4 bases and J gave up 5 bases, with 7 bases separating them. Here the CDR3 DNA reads TGTGCCAGCAGTTCCCTGGGAGATACGCAGTATTTT. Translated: CASSSLGDTQYF.

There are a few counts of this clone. The CDR3 is CAWSVLGTSTDTQYF. CDR3 DNA: TGTGCCTGGAGTGTATTGGGGACTAGCACAGATACGCAGTATTTT. This chain links TRBV30 with TRBJ2-3; possibly TRBD2 for D (6 bases). Per the germline V gene, CDR1 is GTSNPN and CDR2 is SVGIG (reference sequence). Trimming took 0 bases from V and 0 from J, leaving 10 bases between them. The CDR3 totals 15 residues.

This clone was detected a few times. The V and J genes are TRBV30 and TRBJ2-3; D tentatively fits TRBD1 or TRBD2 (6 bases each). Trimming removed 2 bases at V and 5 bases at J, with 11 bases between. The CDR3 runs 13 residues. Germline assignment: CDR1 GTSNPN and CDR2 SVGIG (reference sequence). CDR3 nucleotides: TGTGCCTGGAGTCCGGGGGCCGGAGATACGCAGTATTTT. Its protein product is CAWSPGAGDTQYF.